This TCR beta chain was profiled in a study of T cells in Graves' hyperthyroidism and ophthalmopathy. Regarding the study as a whole: The model's output predicted ophthalmopathy at a median of 6.5 months prior to onset.

A word on this clonotype: Its specificity is not known.

TCR beta CDR3 regions were amplified from RNA. During a first-round RT-PCR of the TCR CDR3, the HTBI primer set was used. TCRdb used MiXCR to reprocess the multiplex PCR reads, holding one entry per CDR3 protein. The sample yields more than 350,000 distinct CDR3 sequences, about 15% seen once. The germline gives CDR1 MNHEY, CDR2 SMNVEV (reference sequence). V trimming: 6 bases; J trimming: 0 bases; junction bases outside the gene matches: 22. This CDR3 has 21 amino acids. Orbital computed tomography, thyroid ultrasound, serum thyroxine and TRAb, and clinical symptoms together informed the diagnoses. V gene TRBV27 combines with J gene TRBJ2-7, with 11 bases identical to TRBD2. The source is a woman aged 25 to 39 with Graves' hyperthyroidism. The sample taken for sequencing was blood. This CDR3 reads CASSRLTPGTSGDASSYEQYF. The CDR3 nucleotides are TGTGCCAGCAGCCGATTGACCCCCGGGACTAGCGGAGACGCCAGCTCCTACGAGCAGTACTTC.